This record concerns one TCR beta chain sequence. These data originate in a study of shared clonotypes between healthy human individuals. Per germline, CDR1 MDHEN and CDR2 SYDVKM. This CDR3 has 14 residues. The V segment lost 6 bases and the J segment 4 bases; nucleotides outside the gene matches: 4. Sequencing used immunoSEQ multiplex PCR; TCRdb keeps in-frame clones, though not all of them. Of roughly 2.2 million clones in the sample, 93% were seen once. This TCR was recovered from a man aged 18 to 30 in good health. Some clones in this sample may be carry-over from other donors' samples. Sequencing was carried out using naive CD4+ T cells from PBMCs. The subset is: CD45RA+ positively selected. This chain joins TRBV28 and TRBJ2-7; 12 nucleotides line up with TRBD1. The CDR3 is CASSGTGGQYEQYF. The CDR3 DNA reads as TGTGCCAGCAGCGGGACAGGGGGCCAGTACGAGCAGTACTTC.